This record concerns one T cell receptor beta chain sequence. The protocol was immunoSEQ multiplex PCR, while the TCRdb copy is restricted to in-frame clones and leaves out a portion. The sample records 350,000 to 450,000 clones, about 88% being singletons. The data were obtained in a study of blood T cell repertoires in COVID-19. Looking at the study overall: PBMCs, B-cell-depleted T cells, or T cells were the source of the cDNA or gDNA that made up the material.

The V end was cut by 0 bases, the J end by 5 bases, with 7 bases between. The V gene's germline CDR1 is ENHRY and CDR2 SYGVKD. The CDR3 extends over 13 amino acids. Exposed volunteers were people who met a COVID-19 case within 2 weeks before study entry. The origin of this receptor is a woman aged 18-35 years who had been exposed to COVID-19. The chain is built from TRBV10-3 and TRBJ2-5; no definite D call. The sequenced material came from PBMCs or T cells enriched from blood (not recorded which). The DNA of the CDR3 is TGTGCCATCAGTGAGTCGCCCAGGGAGACCCAGTACTTC. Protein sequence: CAISESPRETQYF.